The rows below give T cell receptor beta chains drawn from one sample of a study of response to subunit inactivated influenza vaccine. From the RT-PCR reads, TCRdb called clonotypes with MiXCR, one entry per CDR3 protein. The sample carries some 500,000 distinct CDR3 sequences, 10% to 15% recorded once. This specimen was PBMCs from blood, taken roughly 6 weeks after vaccination. Receptors originate from a man aged 45-65 years who received an inactivated influenza vaccine. Both conserved end residues are part of each CDR3. A D gene is named only where the DNA matches it firmly. Expanded clones are given a class, and other clones once, few, many or no size at all.

J gene,clone size,D gene,V gene,CDR3 DNA,CDR3 protein
TRBJ2-3,few,NA,TRBV4-3,TGCGCCAGCAGCCAAGACACGACTAGCACAGATACGCAGTATTTT,CASSQDTTSTDTQYF
TRBJ1-2,NA,NA,TRBV2,TGTGCCAGCAGTGAGATGGGACAACGCTATGGCTACACCTTC,CASSEMGQRYGYTF
TRBJ2-7,NA,NA,TRBV12-2,TGTGCAAGTCGCTTGACATGGCCGAGCTCCTACGAGCAGTACTTC,CASRLTWPSSYEQYF
TRBJ1-4,NA,NA,TRBV7-9,TGTGCCAGCAGCTTAGAGTCGGCAACTAATGAAAAACTGTTTTTT,CASSLESATNEKLFF
TRBJ2-4,NA,TRBD2,TRBV20-1,TGCAGAATAGCGGGAGGGCCTAACATTCAGTACTTC,CRIAGGPNIQYF
TRBJ1-5,few,NA,TRBV28,TGTGCCAGCAGAAGACGTGATCAGCCCCAGCATTTT,CASRRRDQPQHF
TRBJ2-7,few,TRBD2,TRBV20-1,TGCAGTGCTAGAGATCCGGGGGGGGAAGGCTCCTACGAGCAGTACTTC,CSARDPGGEGSYEQYF
TRBJ2-3,NA,TRBD2,TRBV28,TGTGCCAGCAGTCCGCGGGGGGCGCACACAGATACGCAGTATTTT,CASSPRGAHTDTQYF
TRBJ2-1,many,NA,TRBV4-3,TGCGCCAGCAGCCAATCCGGGGAAGGGTACAATGAGCAGTTCTTC,CASSQSGEGYNEQFF
TRBJ1-2,few,NA,TRBV27,TGTGCCAGCAGTTTACTAGGGGAAGGGAACTATGGCTACACCTTC,CASSLLGEGNYGYTF
TRBJ1-5,many,NA,TRBV20-1,TGCAGTGTCCCGGACCAATTCAATCAGCCCCAGCATTTT,CSVPDQFNQPQHF
TRBJ2-3,many,NA,TRBV5-1,TGCGCCAGCAGTCGACGGGCTAGCACAGATACGCAGTATTTT,CASSRRASTDTQYF
TRBJ2-5,few,TRBD2,TRBV29-1,TGCAGCGTTGGGACTAGCGGGAGTTACCAAGAGACCCAGTACTTC,CSVGTSGSYQETQYF
TRBJ2-5,NA,NA,TRBV5-5,TGTGCCAGCGCTGTCCCAGGGTATCAAGAGACCCAGTACTTC,CASAVPGYQETQYF
TRBJ2-7,NA,NA,TRBV12-3/TRBV12-4,TGTGCCAGCAGCTACCGGACTGTGGAGGAGCAGTACTTC,CASSYRTVEEQYF
TRBJ2-3,NA,TRBD2,TRBV29-1,TGCAGCATTTCGGGGGGAATCACAGATACGCAGTATTTT,CSISGGITDTQYF
TRBJ2-1,many,TRBD2,TRBV12-3/TRBV12-4,TGTGCCAGCACTATTAGGACTAGCCCTAATGAGCAGTTCTTC,CASTIRTSPNEQFF
TRBJ2-3,few,TRBD2,TRBV5-1,TGCGCCAGCAGCCTAGCGGGGGGTCGACCTAGCACAGATACGCAGTATTTT,CASSLAGGRPSTDTQYF
TRBJ1-2,NA,NA,TRBV7-6,TGTGCCAGCAGCTTAGAAGGGGAAGGAGACTATGGCTACACCTTC,CASSLEGEGDYGYTF
TRBJ2-1,NA,NA,TRBV5-4,TGTGCCAGCAGCTTGGCCGCGTGGGGGCCCCTCTTAAGGAATGAGCAGTTCTTC,CASSLAAWGPLLRNEQFF
TRBJ1-1,few,NA,TRBV30,TGTGCCTGGAAAGTGTCAATGAACACTGAAGCTTTCTTT,CAWKVSMNTEAFF
TRBJ2-1,NA,TRBD1,TRBV20-1,TGCAGTGCTAACAGGGGAGAGGGGCAGTTCTTC,CSANRGEGQFF
TRBJ2-1,NA,NA,TRBV11-2,TGTGCCAGCAGCCCCAAGACAGCAATCCCCTACAATGAGCAGTTCTTC,CASSPKTAIPYNEQFF
TRBJ2-6,few,TRBD2,TRBV4-3,TGCGCCAGCAGCCTCGGACTAGCGGACCCTGGGGCCAACGTCCTGACTTTC,CASSLGLADPGANVLTF
TRBJ1-1,NA,NA,TRBV6-1,TGTGCCAGCAGAAATACGGACAGCTGGAACACTGAAGCTTTCTTT,CASRNTDSWNTEAFF
TRBJ2-2,NA,NA,TRBV6-5,TGTGCCAGCAGTTACAAGGGTTTCGGGGAGCTGTTTTTT,CASSYKGFGELFF
TRBJ2-2,NA,NA,TRBV6-2/TRBV6-3,TGTGCCAGCAGTTACGCTTCCCTCCGGGACATAAACACCGGGGAGCTGTTTTTT,CASSYASLRDINTGELFF
TRBJ1-1,few,TRBD1,TRBV7-9,TGTGCCAGCAGCGACGGGACAGGGTTGACTGAAGCTTTCTTT,CASSDGTGLTEAFF
TRBJ2-2,few,NA,TRBV27,TGTGCCAGCAGTTTATTGGCAGGGATGGTTACCGGGGAGCTGTTTTTT,CASSLLAGMVTGELFF
TRBJ2-2,many,TRBD2,TRBV7-8,TGTGCCAGCAGCTTGTTAGCGGGGGCCAACACCGGGGAGCTGTTTTTT,CASSLLAGANTGELFF
TRBJ2-3,few,NA,TRBV24-1,TGTGCCACCAGTCTCCCGACTCGACCCACAGATACGCAGTATTTT,CATSLPTRPTDTQYF
TRBJ2-1,few,TRBD2,TRBV5-1,TGCGCCAGCAGCTCCAGGGGCGGGGGGTACAATGAGCAGTTCTTC,CASSSRGGGYNEQFF
TRBJ2-7,NA,NA,TRBV10-3,TGTGCCATCGGACTAACAACAGGGCCGGGGGAGCAGTACTTC,CAIGLTTGPGEQYF